Listed below are T cell receptor beta chains from one sample, sequenced in a study of blood T cells in healthy people across ages. TCRdb processed the 5' RACE reads anew with MiXCR; each CDR3 protein has one entry. The repertoire holds over 1.5 million distinct CDR3 sequences, with less than 50% as singletons. The sequencing input was blood. The receptor set was obtained from a woman aged 40 to 49 in good health. Each CDR3 is given with its conserved first and last residue. The D gene is left open where the match is weak. Some rows mark clone size as missing; the rest say once, few, many or name a class of expanded clone.

j_call: TRBJ2-1; d_call: NA; v_call: TRBV7-3; clone_size: NA; cdr3_nt: TGTGCCAGCAGCTTTGGCGGTACGGGCAATGAGCAGTTCTTC; cdr3_aa: CASSFGGTGNEQFF
j_call: TRBJ2-7; d_call: TRBD2; v_call: TRBV19; clone_size: NA; cdr3_nt: TGTGCCAGTAGTTACGGGCTAGCGGGGCTGGACGAGCAGTACTTC; cdr3_aa: CASSYGLAGLDEQYF
j_call: TRBJ2-7; d_call: NA; v_call: TRBV11-1; clone_size: NA; cdr3_nt: TGTGCCAGCAGCCCTTACCTCAACAGGATCTCCTACGAGCAGTACTTC; cdr3_aa: CASSPYLNRISYEQYF
j_call: TRBJ2-3; d_call: TRBD2; v_call: TRBV5-1; clone_size: few; cdr3_nt: TGCGCCAGCAGCTTGGCCGGAAGCGGGGGTTTCACAGATACGCAGTATTTT; cdr3_aa: CASSLAGSGGFTDTQYF
j_call: TRBJ2-5; d_call: NA; v_call: TRBV24-1; clone_size: NA; cdr3_nt: TGTGCCACCAGTGACCCGGGACGGATCCAAGAGACCCAGTACTTC; cdr3_aa: CATSDPGRIQETQYF
j_call: TRBJ1-2; d_call: NA; v_call: TRBV27; clone_size: NA; cdr3_nt: TGTGCCAGCAGTTTATACCCCACGGATCTCGATGGCTACACCTTC; cdr3_aa: CASSLYPTDLDGYTF
j_call: TRBJ2-3; d_call: TRBD2; v_call: TRBV4-3; clone_size: NA; cdr3_nt: TGCGCCAGCAGCCAAGTCGGTACGGGGGGGACCGTAGATACGCAGTATTTT; cdr3_aa: CASSQVGTGGTVDTQYF
j_call: TRBJ1-2; d_call: NA; v_call: TRBV6-2/TRBV6-3; clone_size: NA; cdr3_nt: TGTGCCAGCAGCCAGCGGGCAAACGACTATGGCTACACCTTC; cdr3_aa: CASSQRANDYGYTF
j_call: TRBJ2-1; d_call: TRBD1; v_call: TRBV6-2/TRBV6-3; clone_size: NA; cdr3_nt: TGTGCCAGCAGTTACAGTAGGAGGGCAGGGGGCTGGAATGAGCAGTTCTTC; cdr3_aa: CASSYSRRAGGWNEQFF
j_call: TRBJ2-2; d_call: NA; v_call: TRBV12-3/TRBV12-4; clone_size: NA; cdr3_nt: TGTGCCAGCAGTACACAGGGAGGCAACACCGGGAAGCTGTTTTTT; cdr3_aa: CASSTQGGNTGKLFF
j_call: TRBJ2-5; d_call: TRBD2; v_call: TRBV25-1; clone_size: few; cdr3_nt: TGTGCCAGCAGTGAATGGGGGAGGGCGGTGAGAGAGACCCAGTACTTC; cdr3_aa: CASSEWGRAVRETQYF
j_call: TRBJ2-5; d_call: NA; v_call: TRBV5-1; clone_size: NA; cdr3_nt: TGCGCCAGCGCACTGGAGGGGTTTTCCGAGACCCAGTACTTC; cdr3_aa: CASALEGFSETQYF
j_call: TRBJ1-2; d_call: NA; v_call: TRBV6-1; clone_size: once; cdr3_nt: TGTGCCAGCGGTCTCGACGGGATCCTCTATGGCTACACCTTC; cdr3_aa: CASGLDGILYGYTF
j_call: TRBJ1-6; d_call: TRBD1; v_call: TRBV7-3; clone_size: NA; cdr3_nt: TGTGCCAGCAGCGCCAGGGGGGACAGTAATTCACCCCTCCACTTT; cdr3_aa: CASSARGDSNSPLHF
j_call: TRBJ2-7; d_call: TRBD1; v_call: TRBV6-2/TRBV6-3; clone_size: NA; cdr3_nt: TGTGCCAGCAGTTACCCGGGACAGCCCTACGAGCAGTACTTC; cdr3_aa: CASSYPGQPYEQYF
j_call: TRBJ1-5; d_call: NA; v_call: TRBV6-5; clone_size: NA; cdr3_nt: TGTGCCAGCAGTTACGTGGGGAGCCCACAGGGCCGCCCCCATCAGCCCCAGCATTTT; cdr3_aa: CASSYVGSPQGRPHQPQHF
j_call: TRBJ2-7; d_call: NA; v_call: TRBV4-3; clone_size: NA; cdr3_nt: TGCGCCAGCAGCCCCATGGTCCTCTCCTACGAGCAGTACTTC; cdr3_aa: CASSPMVLSYEQYF
j_call: TRBJ2-7; d_call: NA; v_call: TRBV7-9; clone_size: NA; cdr3_nt: TGTGCCAGCAGCTTAGTCTCAGGTCTCAGAAGCTACGAGCAGTACTTC; cdr3_aa: CASSLVSGLRSYEQYF
j_call: TRBJ2-5; d_call: NA; v_call: TRBV28; clone_size: NA; cdr3_nt: TGTGCCAGCAGTTCCTCCGGGACAAGCGAAGAGACCCAGTACTTC; cdr3_aa: CASSSSGTSEETQYF
j_call: TRBJ2-1; d_call: TRBD2; v_call: TRBV10-3; clone_size: NA; cdr3_nt: TGTGCCATCAGTGAGTCGATGGCTAGCGGGGATCACAATGAGCAGTTCTTC; cdr3_aa: CAISESMASGDHNEQFF
j_call: TRBJ2-1; d_call: NA; v_call: TRBV12-3/TRBV12-4; clone_size: once; cdr3_nt: TGTGCCGGCAGTTTTCTATTCGGGGCTTCCAATGAGCAGTTCTTC; cdr3_aa: CAGSFLFGASNEQFF
j_call: TRBJ2-5; d_call: TRBD2; v_call: TRBV29-1; clone_size: few; cdr3_nt: TGCAGCGTTGATCCTAGCGGGGGGCTACAGACCCAGTACTTC; cdr3_aa: CSVDPSGGLQTQYF
j_call: TRBJ2-3; d_call: NA; v_call: TRBV12-3/TRBV12-4; clone_size: NA; cdr3_nt: TGTGCCAGCAGTCTACAAATCACAGATACGCAGTATTTT; cdr3_aa: CASSLQITDTQYF
j_call: TRBJ2-7; d_call: TRBD1; v_call: TRBV20-1; clone_size: once; cdr3_nt: TGCAGTGCAAACCACAGGGGCCTTTACAACGAGCAGTACTTC; cdr3_aa: CSANHRGLYNEQYF
j_call: TRBJ2-4; d_call: NA; v_call: TRBV20-1; clone_size: few; cdr3_nt: TGCAGCGCAGACAAGGCGGGTGCCAAAAACATTCAGTACTTC; cdr3_aa: CSADKAGAKNIQYF
j_call: TRBJ2-5; d_call: TRBD1; v_call: TRBV12-3/TRBV12-4; clone_size: few; cdr3_nt: TGTGCCAGCACTCCGACAGGGACCGGAGAGACCCAGTACTTC; cdr3_aa: CASTPTGTGETQYF
j_call: TRBJ2-1; d_call: TRBD1; v_call: TRBV28; clone_size: many; cdr3_nt: TGTGCCAGCAGTCAACAGACAGGGGGCCTCTACAATGAGCAGTTCTTC; cdr3_aa: CASSQQTGGLYNEQFF
j_call: TRBJ2-3; d_call: TRBD2; v_call: TRBV20-1; clone_size: NA; cdr3_nt: TGCAGTGCTATCCGTAGCGGGCCCACAGATACGCAGTATTTT; cdr3_aa: CSAIRSGPTDTQYF
j_call: TRBJ1-1; d_call: NA; v_call: TRBV4-1; clone_size: NA; cdr3_nt: TGCGCCAGCAGCCCCCCCCGGAGGCTTAATGAAGCTTTCTTT; cdr3_aa: CASSPPRRLNEAFF
j_call: TRBJ2-1; d_call: TRBD1; v_call: TRBV5-1; clone_size: NA; cdr3_nt: TGCGCCAGCAAGAGAGGGACAGGGTCGAATGAGCAGTTCTTC; cdr3_aa: CASKRGTGSNEQFF
j_call: TRBJ2-1; d_call: TRBD2; v_call: TRBV10-3; clone_size: NA; cdr3_nt: TGTGCCATCGGGGCTAGCGGACAAGAGACCCAGTTCTTC; cdr3_aa: CAIGASGQETQFF
j_call: TRBJ1-1; d_call: NA; v_call: TRBV6-5; clone_size: many; cdr3_nt: TGTGCCAGCAGCTGGGGGAACACTGAAGCTTTCTTT; cdr3_aa: CASSWGNTEAFF
j_call: TRBJ2-1; d_call: NA; v_call: TRBV28; clone_size: few; cdr3_nt: TGTGCCAGCAGCGCGGGGTCCTCTCGGTGGTGGCAGTTCTTC; cdr3_aa: CASSAGSSRWWQFF
j_call: TRBJ1-2; d_call: NA; v_call: TRBV5-4; clone_size: NA; cdr3_nt: TGTGCCAGCAGCGCACAGGGTTCGAGCTATGGCTACACCTTC; cdr3_aa: CASSAQGSSYGYTF
j_call: TRBJ2-1; d_call: TRBD1; v_call: TRBV7-3; clone_size: NA; cdr3_nt: TGTGCCAGCAGCGAGGGACAGGAGTACAATGAGCAGTTCTTC; cdr3_aa: CASSEGQEYNEQFF
j_call: TRBJ2-1; d_call: TRBD2; v_call: TRBV12-3/TRBV12-4; clone_size: NA; cdr3_nt: TGTGCCAGCAGTCTCAGCGGGGGGGACAATGAGCAGTTCTTC; cdr3_aa: CASSLSGGDNEQFF
j_call: TRBJ1-4; d_call: NA; v_call: TRBV29-1; clone_size: NA; cdr3_nt: TGCAGCGTTCTACAGGTGTTAGATGAAAAACTGTTTTTT; cdr3_aa: CSVLQVLDEKLFF
j_call: TRBJ1-3; d_call: NA; v_call: TRBV28; clone_size: NA; cdr3_nt: TGTGCCGGCAGTTTATCCTCTGAAGTCGGAAACACCATATATTTT; cdr3_aa: CAGSLSSEVGNTIYF
j_call: TRBJ2-6; d_call: NA; v_call: TRBV5-1; clone_size: few; cdr3_nt: TGCGCCAGCACCCCTGGGGGGGCCAACGTCCTGACTTTC; cdr3_aa: CASTPGGANVLTF
j_call: TRBJ2-1; d_call: TRBD2; v_call: TRBV12-3/TRBV12-4; clone_size: NA; cdr3_nt: TGTGCCTCGGGGACTACATTAAATGAGCAGTTCTTC; cdr3_aa: CASGTTLNEQFF
j_call: TRBJ2-1; d_call: TRBD2; v_call: TRBV5-5; clone_size: NA; cdr3_nt: TGTGCCAGCAGCTTGAGCGGGAGTCTGAACAATGAGCAGTTCTTC; cdr3_aa: CASSLSGSLNNEQFF
j_call: TRBJ2-7; d_call: NA; v_call: TRBV27; clone_size: few; cdr3_nt: TGTGCCAGCAGTTCGGGAATAGCTGGGTACGAGCAGTACTTC; cdr3_aa: CASSSGIAGYEQYF
j_call: TRBJ2-5; d_call: NA; v_call: TRBV7-2; clone_size: few; cdr3_nt: TGTGCCAGCAGCCCTTTTAGTGAAGAGACCCAGTACTTC; cdr3_aa: CASSPFSEETQYF
j_call: TRBJ1-2; d_call: NA; v_call: TRBV20-1; clone_size: few; cdr3_nt: TGCAGTGCTTGGACGCAGGGCAATAACTATGGCTACACCTTC; cdr3_aa: CSAWTQGNNYGYTF
j_call: TRBJ2-1; d_call: TRBD1; v_call: TRBV28; clone_size: NA; cdr3_nt: TGTGCCAGCAGTTTAGGTTCCGGGACAGGGTTCTACAATGAGCAGTTCTTC; cdr3_aa: CASSLGSGTGFYNEQFF
j_call: TRBJ2-7; d_call: TRBD1; v_call: TRBV5-1; clone_size: NA; cdr3_nt: TGCGCCAGCAGCTGGGAGACAGGGGGCTTCAACGAGCAGTACTTC; cdr3_aa: CASSWETGGFNEQYF
j_call: TRBJ2-1; d_call: NA; v_call: TRBV4-1; clone_size: NA; cdr3_nt: TGCGCCGGCAGCCAAGATTGGGGGGACAATGAGCAGTTCTTC; cdr3_aa: CAGSQDWGDNEQFF
j_call: TRBJ1-2; d_call: NA; v_call: TRBV20-1; clone_size: NA; cdr3_nt: TGCAGTGCTAGACCCATGGGCGGCGACTATGGCTACACCTTC; cdr3_aa: CSARPMGGDYGYTF
j_call: TRBJ2-5; d_call: TRBD2; v_call: TRBV14; clone_size: few; cdr3_nt: TGTGCCAGCAGCCACCGACGATCTAGCGGGGGCCAACAAGAGACCCAGTACTTC; cdr3_aa: CASSHRRSSGGQQETQYF
j_call: TRBJ2-5; d_call: NA; v_call: TRBV7-2; clone_size: NA; cdr3_nt: TGTGCCAGCAGCTTAGGGCGGGGGCTCGGGGTATCGGGAGAGACCCAGTACTTC; cdr3_aa: CASSLGRGLGVSGETQYF